The present TCR beta chain was sequenced within a study of early T cells in non-severe SARS-CoV-2 infection. This clonotype was recorded many times. In TCRdb, the 5' RACE reads were re-called with MiXCR into one record per CDR3 protein. The sample has some 39,000 distinct CDR3 sequences, roughly 4% seen once. The V end lost 8 bases, the J end lost 5 bases, and 16 bases lay between the germline ends. The CDR3 totals 13 residues. The germline V gene encodes CDR1 SNHLY and CDR2 FYNNEI. The specimen sequenced was whole blood. The chain has TRBV2 and TRBJ2-7; unclear D gene. The clonotype was recovered from an adult who was a healthcare worker with PCR-confirmed SARS-CoV-2 infection or an uninfected control (not recorded which). The CDR3 DNA reads as TGTGCCAGCCGGGCCACAGTGTCCCACGAGCAGTACTTC. Protein: CASRATVSHEQYF.